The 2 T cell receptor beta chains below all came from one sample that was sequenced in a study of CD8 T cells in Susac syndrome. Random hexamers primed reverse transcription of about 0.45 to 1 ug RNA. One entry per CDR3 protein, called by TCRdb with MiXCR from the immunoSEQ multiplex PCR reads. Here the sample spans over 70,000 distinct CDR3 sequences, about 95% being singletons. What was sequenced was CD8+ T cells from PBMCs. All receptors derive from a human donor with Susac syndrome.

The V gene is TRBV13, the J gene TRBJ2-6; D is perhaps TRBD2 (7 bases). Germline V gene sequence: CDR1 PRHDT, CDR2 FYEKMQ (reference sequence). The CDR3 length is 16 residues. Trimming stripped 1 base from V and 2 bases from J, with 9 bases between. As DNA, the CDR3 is TGTGCCAGCAGCTTAGAGGGGGGGGCTGGGGCCAACGTCCTGACTTTC. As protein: CASSLEGGAGANVLTF.

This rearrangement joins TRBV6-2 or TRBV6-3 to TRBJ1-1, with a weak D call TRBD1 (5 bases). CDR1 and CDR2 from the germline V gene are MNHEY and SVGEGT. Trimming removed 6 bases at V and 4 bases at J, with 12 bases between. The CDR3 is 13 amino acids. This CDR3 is CASSEYGGTEAFF. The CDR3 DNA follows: TGTGCCAGCAGCGAATATGGGGGCACTGAAGCTTTCTTT.